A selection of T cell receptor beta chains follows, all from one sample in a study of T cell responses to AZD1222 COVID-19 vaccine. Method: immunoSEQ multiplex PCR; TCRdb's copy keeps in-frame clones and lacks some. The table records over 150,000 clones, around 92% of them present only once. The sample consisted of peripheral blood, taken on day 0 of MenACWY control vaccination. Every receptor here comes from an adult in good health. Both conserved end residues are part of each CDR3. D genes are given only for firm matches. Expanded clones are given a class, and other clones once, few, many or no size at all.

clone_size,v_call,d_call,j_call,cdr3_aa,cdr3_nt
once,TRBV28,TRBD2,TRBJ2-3,CASSRGTSGSWTDTQYF,TGTGCCAGCAGCAGGGGGACTAGCGGGAGTTGGACAGATACGCAGTATTTT
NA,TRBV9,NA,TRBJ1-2,CASSPRGLKQGNYGYTF,TGTGCCAGCAGCCCCCGGGGTCTGAAACAAGGGAACTATGGCTACACCTTC
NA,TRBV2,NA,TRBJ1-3,CASRERQPRSGNTIYF,TGTGCCAGCAGGGAAAGACAGCCCCGCTCTGGAAACACCATATATTTT
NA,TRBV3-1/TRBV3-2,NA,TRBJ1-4,CASSHAGTGEKLFF,TGTGCCAGCAGCCATGCCGGGACGGGAGAAAAACTGTTTTTT
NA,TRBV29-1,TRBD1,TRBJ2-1,CSVGQVRYNEQFF,TGCAGCGTGGGACAGGTCCGATACAATGAGCAGTTCTTC
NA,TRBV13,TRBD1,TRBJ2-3,CASSRSGTGTTDTQYF,TGTGCCAGCAGCCGCTCCGGGACAGGGACGACAGATACGCAGTATTTT
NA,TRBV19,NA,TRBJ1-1,CASSKREMNTEAFF,TGTGCCAGTAGTAAAAGGGAAATGAACACTGAAGCTTTCTTT
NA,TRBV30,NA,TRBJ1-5,CAWSRLLNQPQHF,TGTGCCTGGTCCCGACTCCTCAATCAGCCCCAGCATTTT
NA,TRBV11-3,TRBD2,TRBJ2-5,CASSRGLAGAQETQYF,TGTGCCAGCAGCCGCGGACTAGCGGGGGCACAAGAGACCCAGTACTTC
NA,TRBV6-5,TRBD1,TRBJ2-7,CASAASQGAREQYF,TGTGCCAGCGCCGCCTCACAGGGGGCGAGGGAGCAGTACTTC
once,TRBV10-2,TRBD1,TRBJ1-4,CASRGTGGNEKLFF,TGCGCCAGCAGGGGGACAGGGGGAAATGAAAAACTGTTTTTT
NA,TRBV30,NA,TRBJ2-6,CAWGFSGANVLTF,TGTGCCTGGGGGTTCTCTGGGGCCAACGTCCTGACTTTC
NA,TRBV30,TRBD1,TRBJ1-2,CAWSRDSYGYTF,TGTGCCTGGAGTCGGGACAGCTATGGCTACACCTTC
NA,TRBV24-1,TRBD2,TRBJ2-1,CATSDFGTSGRYNEQFF,TGTGCCACCAGTGATTTCGGGACTAGCGGGAGGTACAATGAGCAGTTCTTC
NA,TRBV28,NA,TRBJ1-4,CASSSTNEKLFF,TGTGCCAGCAGTTCAACTAATGAAAAACTGTTTTTT
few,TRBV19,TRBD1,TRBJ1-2,CASMARGREAGGYTF,TGTGCCAGTATGGCCAGGGGGCGAGAGGCGGGTGGCTACACCTTC
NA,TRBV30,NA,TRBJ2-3,CAWSGVSTDTQYF,TGTGCCTGGAGTGGGGTATCCACAGATACGCAGTATTTT
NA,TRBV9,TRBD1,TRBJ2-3,CASSSPGQSTDTQYF,TGTGCCAGCAGCTCCCCGGGACAGAGCACAGATACGCAGTATTTT
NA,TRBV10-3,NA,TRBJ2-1,CAIRAGKGNEQFF,TGTGCCATCAGGGCGGGTAAGGGCAATGAGCAGTTCTTC
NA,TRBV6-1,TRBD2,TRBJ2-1,CASSEPGRRTNEQFF,TGTGCCAGCAGTGAGCCCGGGAGGAGGACCAATGAGCAGTTCTTC
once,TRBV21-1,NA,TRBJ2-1,CASIVETGFPQNEQFF,TGTGCCAGCATCGTCGAAACAGGGTTCCCGCAGAATGAGCAGTTCTTC
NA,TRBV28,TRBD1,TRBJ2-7,CASSGTGEGGEQYF,TGTGCCAGCAGTGGGACAGGGGAGGGAGGCGAGCAGTACTTC